The rows below give T cell receptor beta chains drawn from one sample of a study of CD8 T cells in Susac syndrome. MiXCR was run by TCRdb on the immunoSEQ multiplex PCR reads, yielding one entry per CDR3 protein. In the table there are about 110,000 distinct CDR3 sequences, approximately 95% of which are singletons. Sequenced input: CD8+ T cells from PBMCs. The receptors were sampled from a human donor with Susac syndrome. Each CDR3 is given with its conserved first and last residue.

len,v_gene,j_gene,CDR3aa
12,TRBV20-1,TRBJ2-2,CSARPLTGELFF
16,TRBV9,TRBJ2-5,CASSVASGGPQETQYF
15,TRBV19,TRBJ2-7,CASSIGGEGWDEQYF
15,TRBV9,TRBJ1-4,CASSSAGALNEKLFF
14,TRBV9,TRBJ2-7,CASSVDGLAYEQYF
14,TRBV5-4,TRBJ2-7,CASTRDREPYEQYF
14,TRBV27,TRBJ2-1,CASSSGGAVNEQFF
16,TRBV20-1,TRBJ2-5,CSARSLWGGQSETQYF
15,TRBV5-6,TRBJ2-3,CASIVLAGGADTQYF
14,TRBV2,TRBJ1-6,CASSEDRGGSPLHF
11,TRBV20-1,TRBJ1-4,CSARVRGKLFF
13,TRBV29-1,TRBJ1-2,CSVEVRENYGYTF
12,TRBV29-1,TRBJ2-3,CSVGSVTDTQYF
14,TRBV19,TRBJ2-1,CASSKTSGGHEQFF
13,TRBV29-1,TRBJ1-2,CSVGGTGDPGYTF
12,TRBV27,TRBJ2-2,CASSQGPGELFF
16,TRBV4-2,TRBJ1-2,CASSGVDSATNYGYTF
16,TRBV6-4,TRBJ2-3,CASSDGRARGTDTQYF
15,TRBV9,TRBJ2-5,CASSRSGGDQETQYF
15,TRBV7-9,TRBJ2-1,CASTPLGPSHNEQFF
15,TRBV5-6,TRBJ2-6,CASSLSVSGANVLTF
17,TRBV4-3,TRBJ2-1,CASSQDRATYSYNEQFF
15,TRBV15,TRBJ1-4,CATSRDRGGGEKLFF
14,TRBV14,TRBJ2-5,CASSPGQYRETQYF
15,TRBV14,TRBJ1-2,CASSQGARDIGGYTF
13,TRBV12-3/TRBV12-4,TRBJ2-7,CASSPGTGVEQYF
12,TRBV5-1,TRBJ1-2,CASSLDGPGYTF
16,TRBV27,TRBJ2-2,CASSLSSTGNTGELFF
17,TRBV29-1,TRBJ2-1,CSAELRSPRTNYNEQFF